This record concerns one T cell receptor (beta chain) sequence. Antigen specificity is unknown. The length of the CDR3 is 18 residues. The germline V gene encodes CDR1 SGHDT and CDR2 YYEEEE. V lost 3 bases to trimming and J lost 4 bases; unmatched junction nucleotides: 16. This sample is drawn from a study of cytomegalovirus exposure and HLA in healthy donors. Study-level information: From some 180 million T cells, an earlier analysis saw roughly 100 million unique TCR beta sequences.

PCR amplification relied on 60 Vbeta primers (plus 13 Jbeta primers). Only in-frame clones appear in the TCRdb table, and some are missing; sequencing was by immunoSEQ multiplex PCR. The profile shows 99,000 or so clones, around 80% of them singletons. Study-level results: A missense variant in DCLRE1C was later tied to TCR beta V- and J-gene trimming. Later, an analysis showed that TCR beta chains associated with HLA were more clonally expanded than others that were equally common. Accounts indicate the classifier identified cytomegalovirus status with strong specificity and sensitivity.

Sequenced input: PBMCs. The TCR originated in a woman between 18 and 29 years old in good health and CMV-seropositive. The V gene is TRBV5-6, the J gene TRBJ2-1, with 7 bases lining up with TRBD2. The DNA of the CDR3 is TGTGCCAGCAGCTCGTGGGGGGGAGCGGGGCTCCAATACAATGAGCAGTTCTTC. Translation gives CASSSWGGAGLQYNEQFF.